The rows below give T cell receptor beta chains drawn from one sample of a study of T cell clonotyping in hematopoietic cell transplantation. Here immunoSEQ multiplex PCR was the method, and the copy in TCRdb shows in-frame clones only, minus some. The data hold around 37,000 clones, with about 95% observed a single time. Sequencing was performed on peripheral blood mononuclear cells. The receptors originated from a man aged 30 to 39 in good health. Some clones in this sample may be carry-over from other donors' samples. Both conserved end residues are part of each CDR3. The order of the fields is CDR3 protein, CDR3 DNA, D gene, clone size, J gene, V gene. A D gene is named only where the DNA matches it firmly. Not every row has a clone size; where given, it reads once, few, many or a size class.

CASSERTGIQPQHF TGTGCCAGCAGTGAAAGGACAGGGATACAGCCCCAGCATTTT TRBD1 NA TRBJ1-5 TRBV6-1
CASSVDEGRGYYGYTF TGTGCCAGCAGCGTAGATGAGGGCAGGGGCTACTATGGCTACACCTTC NA NA TRBJ1-2 TRBV9
CASSLGAVNEKLFF TGTGCCAGCAGCTTAGGGGCGGTTAATGAAAAACTGTTTTTT NA NA TRBJ1-4 TRBV11-2
CASSVVSTDTQYF TGTGCCAGCAGCGTAGTAAGCACAGATACGCAGTATTTT NA NA TRBJ2-3 TRBV9
CATSRDLGTGATYEQYF TGTGCCACCAGCAGAGATCTGGGGACAGGAGCTACCTACGAGCAGTACTTC TRBD1 NA TRBJ2-7 TRBV15
CASSQGAGTNVYEQYF TGCGCCAGCAGCCAAGGAGCCGGGACTAACGTCTACGAGCAGTACTTC TRBD2 NA TRBJ2-7 TRBV4-3
CASSPFGDSGNTIYF TGTGCCAGCAGCCCCTTTGGGGACTCTGGAAACACCATATATTTT NA NA TRBJ1-3 TRBV9
CASSFGSDTQYF TGTGCCAGCAGTTTTGGGTCAGATACGCAGTATTTT NA once TRBJ2-3 TRBV7-8
CASSSTSGRGAEETQYF TGTGCCAGCAGCTCGACTAGCGGGAGGGGGGCTGAAGAGACCCAGTACTTC TRBD2 NA TRBJ2-5 TRBV7-2
CASSSFPGLRTDTQYF TGCGCCAGCAGCTCGTTTCCTGGACTACGCACAGATACGCAGTATTTT NA NA TRBJ2-3 TRBV5-1
CATSRGMTDTQYF TGTGCCACCTCCCGGGGCATGACAGATACGCAGTATTTT NA NA TRBJ2-3 TRBV15
CAWSVITEAFF TGTGCCTGGAGTGTAATTACTGAAGCTTTCTTT NA NA TRBJ1-1 TRBV30
CASKSRGSLTEAFF TGCGCCAGCAAATCGAGGGGGAGCCTCACTGAAGCTTTCTTT NA NA TRBJ1-1 TRBV4-1
CASSNRAHRDTQYF TGTGCCAGTAGTAACAGGGCTCACCGAGATACGCAGTATTTT NA NA TRBJ2-3 TRBV19
CASSVEMSGNYGYTF TGTGCCAGCAGTGTCGAGATGTCCGGGAACTATGGCTACACCTTC NA NA TRBJ1-2 TRBV6-4
CASSSGTGHYGYTF TGTGCCAGCAGCTCCGGGACAGGGCACTATGGCTACACCTTC TRBD1 NA TRBJ1-2 TRBV5-4
CASSYGGSSYNEQFF TGTGCCAGCAGCTACGGGGGGAGCTCCTACAATGAGCAGTTCTTC TRBD2 NA TRBJ2-1 TRBV7-3
CASSLETSGLYEQYF TGTGCCAGCAGTTTAGAGACTAGCGGGCTCTACGAGCAGTACTTC TRBD2 NA TRBJ2-7 TRBV28
CAISDGLTYNEQFF TGTGCCATCAGTGATGGTCTAACTTACAATGAGCAGTTCTTC NA once TRBJ2-1 TRBV10-3
CASSLKGANYGYTF TGTGCCAGCAGTTTAAAAGGGGCCAACTATGGCTACACCTTC NA NA TRBJ1-2 TRBV27
CASSRALAGAADTQYF TGTGCCAGCAGCCGGGCCCTAGCGGGAGCGGCAGATACGCAGTATTTT TRBD2 NA TRBJ2-3 TRBV7-2
CASSLRGDTEAFF TGTGCCAGCTCCTTGAGGGGGGACACTGAAGCTTTCTTT NA NA TRBJ1-1 TRBV5-8
CASSEVKGGGNEKLFF TGTGCCAGCAGTGAAGTAAAAGGGGGCGGGAATGAAAAACTGTTTTTT TRBD1 NA TRBJ1-4 TRBV6-1
CASSYSKRGGSNEQFF TGTGCCAGCAGTTACTCGAAGCGGGGGGGCTCCAATGAGCAGTTCTTC TRBD2 NA TRBJ2-1 TRBV6-5
CASSPGQGAGELFF TGTGCCAGCAGCCCCGGACAGGGCGCGGGTGAACTGTTTTTT TRBD1 NA TRBJ1-4 TRBV6-5
CASTRGRGGNSPLHF TGTGCCAGCACCCGGGGGAGGGGAGGGAATTCACCCCTCCACTTT NA NA TRBJ1-6 TRBV11-2
CASSFWTGTYEQYF TGTGCCAGCAGCTTTTGGACAGGCACCTACGAGCAGTACTTC TRBD1 NA TRBJ2-7 TRBV5-6
CSGGVGGRVGYTF TGCAGCGGTGGGGTAGGGGGCCGAGTCGGCTACACCTTC TRBD1 few TRBJ1-2 TRBV29-1
CASLAQGNQPQHF TGTGCTTCCCTGGCGCAGGGTAATCAGCCCCAGCATTTT NA NA TRBJ1-5 TRBV2